Below, one T cell receptor (beta chain) is given with its context. There is no known antigen for this receptor. Per-nucleotide qualities are absent, and no much larger clonotype sits a single base away. The approximately 41 donors, aged about 6 to 90 years, were systemically healthy Caucasian individuals from Russia. Each donor gave around 9.5 milliliters of peripheral blood, collected into EDTA-treated Vacutainer tubes. Ficoll-Paque density-gradient centrifugation was used to isolate PBMCs, with at least 6.5 million per sample. Trizol reagent was used to extract total RNA from the PBMCs, yielding at least 6 micrograms per sample. For every donor, an aliquot of PBMCs went through flow cytometry to measure the percentages of naive CD45RAhigh/CD27high T cells. The CDR3 runs 14 amino acids, cysteine and phenylalanine included. Kept here is only the CDR3 DNA, which spans 42 bases and is read in frame from base 1. The germline V gene gives CDR1 as MGHRA and CDR2 as YSYEKL. V is clipped by 2 bases and J by 1 base, and the sequence between their germline boundaries is 7 bases long.

These data originate in a study of blood T cells in healthy people across ages (dated by TCRdb to between 2014 and 2017). With regard to the full study: In model experiments, template switching captured roughly one uniquely barcoded TCR beta cDNA molecule for every two T cells. To track age-related changes in TCR beta repertoire diversity, the study relied on deep sequencing normalized with unique cDNA molecular identifiers. The donors were divided into four age groups: young (average approximately 15 years), middle-aged (roughly 40), aged (around 67) and long-lived (about 80). To avoid experimental bias, donors of different ages were spread randomly across the sequencing lanes. For two donors (one aged 18 to 29 and one aged 80 or older), the study analyzed two additional independent replicas of 1 million unique cDNA reads from the same blood draw.

What the study reported, not specific to this receptor: Estimates of total diversity from one million sequenced T cells were regarded as lower bounds and underestimates. Compared with the aged group, more naive CD4+ T cells, fewer expanded clones and increased TCR diversity were shown by the long-lived group, suggesting age selection. Because donor CMV infection status was unknown, age-related changes in expanded clonotypes were potentially confounded. There was a strong correlation between observed TCR beta diversity and the percentage of naive T cells measured by flow cytometry. As age increased, observed TCR beta diversity per million T cells dropped in a roughly linear way, and a significant reduction was already evident by age about 40. Bulk unsorted PBMC profiling prevented conclusive comparison of naive and antigen-experienced compartments.

Library preparation employed 5' RACE. The instrument was an Illumina HiSeq 2500. The second PCR ran for roughly 7 to 11 cycles and used a J-beta primer mix along with a sample-barcoded 5' primer. A unique molecular identifier was introduced onto each TCR beta cDNA molecule by a template-switch 5' adaptor carrying 12 random nucleotides. At least 2.5 million CDR3-containing paired-end reads were obtained from each sample. First-strand cDNA synthesis was performed from all RNA using the Mint cDNA synthesis kit, with priming by a TRBC-specific oligonucleotide. After uracil-DNA glycosylase treatment, a first 18-cycle PCR used universal primers M1SS and BC2_uni_R on all cDNA. From the authors' description of their analysis: Each sample was normalized by randomly selecting 1 million high-quality reads, each carrying a distinct molecular identifier. Instead of being binned into consensus sequences, reads with shared molecular identifiers were discarded. MiTCR, with a Q25 quality threshold and the strictest error-elimination algorithm, was used for CDR3 identification, clonotype clustering and error correction. A nonparametric unseen species model with Euler transformation was used to estimate a lower bound on total TCR beta diversity. TCRdb passed the public sequencing reads through fastp at Q25 and MiXCR, retaining productive beta sequences. Under each unique CDR3 protein, matching rows form one entry showing the most common genes and DNA. None of the V and J calls come from the authors' own analysis; TCRdb made them. Recorded for this sample are about 1.4 million distinct CDR3 sequences; roughly 64% of them occurred a single time. The ten largest clones take up 6.5% to 8.5% of the sample.

The TCR sequence derives from a man aged 18 to 29 in good health. Recombination linked TRBV4-1 to TRBJ2-3, with no confident D gene call. The sequenced material came from blood. The DNA is TGCGCCAGCAGCCAACATCGGGGCACAGATACGCAGTATTTT. Translated, it gives CASSQHRGTDTQYF.